The entry below describes one T cell receptor (beta chain). Genomic DNA, the template, was used for profiling of the TCR beta VDJ and CDR3. One entry per CDR3 protein, called by TCRdb with MiXCR from the reads. Among 350,000 to 450,000 distinct CDR3 sequences listed, roughly 64% were seen once. This entry comes from a study of CD8+CD57+ T cells in acquired aplastic anemia. This sequence originates from a human donor in good health, serving as a control. Sequencing was performed on sorted CD4+, CD8+, or CD8+CD57+ T cells (not recorded which) from PBMCs.

CDR3 sequence (DNA): TGTGCCAGCAGTTTAAGGACAGACTCTGGAAACACCATATATTTT. This translates into CASSLRTDSGNTIYF. The rearrangement joins TRBV12-3 or TRBV12-4 to TRBJ1-3; weak D call: TRBD1 (6 bases). V shed 2 bases and J shed 0 bases, with 8 bases lying between them. This CDR3 has 15 amino acids.